This TCR beta chain was observed in a study of OX40 agonist ivuxolimab in advanced cancers. Study conclusions and caveats: In general, CD8+ T cells held more expanded clones than CD4+ did, on average. Also present in some nonresponders was a low level of normalized T-cell clonal expansion.

The germline V gene has CDR1 SEHNR and CDR2 FQNEAQ (reference sequence). This CDR3 is built from 15 residues. V was clipped by 3 bases and J by 0 bases, with 9 bases between them. This clone was found once. Its matching antigen is unknown. Sampling of blood occurred at baseline, cycle 4 day 1, and cycle 7 day 1. TCRdb's copy holds only in-frame clones and misses some; the assay was immunoSEQ multiplex PCR. The sample shows approximately 58,000 clones, around 84% of them seen only once. The gene calls are TRBV7-9 and TRBJ2-1; D call uncertain. This TCR was recovered from an adult with an advanced solid tumor such as melanoma, head and neck, liver or kidney cancer. The input for sequencing was CD4+ or CD8+ T cells sorted from blood, taken in a trial of the OX40 agonist ivuxolimab. The CDR3 reads CASSLTVTSYNEQFF. The CDR3 DNA is TGTGCCAGCAGCTTGACCGTTACCTCCTACAATGAGCAGTTCTTC.